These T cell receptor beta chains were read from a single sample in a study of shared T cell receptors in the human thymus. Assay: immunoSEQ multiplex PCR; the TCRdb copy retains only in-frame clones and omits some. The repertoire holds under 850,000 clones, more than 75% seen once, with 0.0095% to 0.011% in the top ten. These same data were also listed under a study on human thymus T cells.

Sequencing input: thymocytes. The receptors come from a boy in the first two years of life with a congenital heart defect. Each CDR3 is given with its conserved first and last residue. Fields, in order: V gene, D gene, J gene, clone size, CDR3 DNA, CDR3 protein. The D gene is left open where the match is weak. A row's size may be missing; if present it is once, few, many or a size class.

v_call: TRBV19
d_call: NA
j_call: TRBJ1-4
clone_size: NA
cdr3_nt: TGTGCCAGTACTCCTGGGGGCATAACTAATGAAAAACTGTTTTTT
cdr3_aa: CASTPGGITNEKLFF

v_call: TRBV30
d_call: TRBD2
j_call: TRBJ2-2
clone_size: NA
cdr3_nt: TGTGCCTGGAGCTCCTCAGCGGGAGACCCCACCGGGGAGCTGTTTTTT
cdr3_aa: CAWSSSAGDPTGELFF

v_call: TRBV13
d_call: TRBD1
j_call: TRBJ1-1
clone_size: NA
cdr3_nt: TGTGCCAGCCCATATGTCAGGGGGCGAATCCCTGAAGCTTTCTTT
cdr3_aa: CASPYVRGRIPEAFF

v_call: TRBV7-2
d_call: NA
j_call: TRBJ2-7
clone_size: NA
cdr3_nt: TGTGCCAGCAGCTTAGCGCGAGGGACACACGCCTACGAGCAGTACTTC
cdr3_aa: CASSLARGTHAYEQYF

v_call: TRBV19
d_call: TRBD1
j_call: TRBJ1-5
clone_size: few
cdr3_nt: TGTGCCAGTAGCTCCACCAGGGGGAGCAATCAGCCCCAGCATTTT
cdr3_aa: CASSSTRGSNQPQHF

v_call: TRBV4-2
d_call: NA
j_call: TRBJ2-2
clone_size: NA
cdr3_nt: TGTGCCACCTCTGGAGGGAGGAACACCGGGGAGCTGTTTTTT
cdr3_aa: CATSGGRNTGELFF

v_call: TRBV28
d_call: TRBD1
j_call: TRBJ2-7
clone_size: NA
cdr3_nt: TGTGCCAGCAGTTTGCAGGGGGCGGAAGGCGAGCAGTACTTC
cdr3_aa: CASSLQGAEGEQYF

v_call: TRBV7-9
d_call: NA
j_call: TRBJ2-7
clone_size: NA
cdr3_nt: TGTGCCAGCAGCTTAGGGGCAGGGGATTCCTACGAGCAGTACTTC
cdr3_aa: CASSLGAGDSYEQYF

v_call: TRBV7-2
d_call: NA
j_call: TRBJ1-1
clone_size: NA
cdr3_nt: TGTGCCAGCAGCTTAGAGTGGCACAGTCTGAACACTGAAGCTTTCTTT
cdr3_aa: CASSLEWHSLNTEAFF

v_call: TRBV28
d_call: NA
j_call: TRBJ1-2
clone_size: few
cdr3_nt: TGTGCCAGCAGTACCCCAGGGGACGGCTACACCTTC
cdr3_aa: CASSTPGDGYTF

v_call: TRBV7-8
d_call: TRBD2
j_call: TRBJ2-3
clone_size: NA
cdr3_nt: TGTGCCAGCAGGATAGCGACTAGCGGAGATACGCAGTATTTT
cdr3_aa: CASRIATSGDTQYF

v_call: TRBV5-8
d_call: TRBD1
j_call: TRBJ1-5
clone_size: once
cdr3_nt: TGTGCCAGCAGCGGGCGGAGGGGGCTTCAGCCCCAGCATTTT
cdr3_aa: CASSGRRGLQPQHF

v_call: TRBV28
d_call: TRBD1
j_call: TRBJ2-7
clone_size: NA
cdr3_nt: TGTGCCAGCAGGCCAGGACAGGGCGGGCAGCAGTACTTC
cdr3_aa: CASRPGQGGQQYF

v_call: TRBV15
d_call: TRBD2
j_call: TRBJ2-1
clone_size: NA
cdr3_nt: TGTGCCACCAGCACGACGGGGGGAAGCTTCTACAATGAGCAGTTCTTC
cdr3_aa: CATSTTGGSFYNEQFF

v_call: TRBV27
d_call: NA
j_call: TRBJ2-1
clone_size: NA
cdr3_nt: TGTGCCAGCAGTATCCGCGACAGGCGCTCCTACAATGAGCAGTTCTTC
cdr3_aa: CASSIRDRRSYNEQFF

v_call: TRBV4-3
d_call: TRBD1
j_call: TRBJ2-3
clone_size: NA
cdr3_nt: TGCGCCAGCAGTCGAGACCGACCGGGACAGGGGGAGGAGGGTCCCCCAGATACGCAGTATTTT
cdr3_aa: CASSRDRPGQGEEGPPDTQYF

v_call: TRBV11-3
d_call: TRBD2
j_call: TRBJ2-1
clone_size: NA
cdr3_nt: TGTGCCAGCAGCTTAGGGGACTACCCCGAGGAGTTCTTC
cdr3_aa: CASSLGDYPEEFF

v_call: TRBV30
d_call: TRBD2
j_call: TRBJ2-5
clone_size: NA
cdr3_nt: TGTGCCTGGAGGCCGACAGGGTTAGGGACTAGCTTTCAAAAAGAGACCCAGTACTTC
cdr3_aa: CAWRPTGLGTSFQKETQYF

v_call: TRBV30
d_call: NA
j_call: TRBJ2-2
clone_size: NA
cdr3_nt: TGTGCCTGGAGTGTACGAGGGAGGAGGGACGCCGGGGAGCTGTTTTTT
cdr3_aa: CAWSVRGRRDAGELFF

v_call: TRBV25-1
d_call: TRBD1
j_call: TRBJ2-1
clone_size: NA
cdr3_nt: TGTGCCAGCAGTGACGGCCAGGGGGCCCCCAATGAGCAGTTCTTC
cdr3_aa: CASSDGQGAPNEQFF

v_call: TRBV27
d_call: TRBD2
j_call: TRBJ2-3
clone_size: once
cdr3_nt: TGTGCCAGCAGTCCCCGAACTGATAGCGGGAGATCAGGAGATAAGCAGTATTTT
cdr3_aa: CASSPRTDSGRSGDKQYF

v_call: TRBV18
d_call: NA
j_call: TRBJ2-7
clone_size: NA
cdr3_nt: TGTGCCAGCTCGCCTGACGGGGTACACTACGAGCAGTACTTC
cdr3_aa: CASSPDGVHYEQYF

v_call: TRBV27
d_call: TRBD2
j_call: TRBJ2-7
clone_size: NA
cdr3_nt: TGTGCCAGCAGTGCGTCTAGCGGGAGGGGACGCTACGAGCAGTACTTC
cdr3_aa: CASSASSGRGRYEQYF

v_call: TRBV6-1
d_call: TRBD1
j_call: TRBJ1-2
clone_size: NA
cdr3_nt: TGTGCCAGCAGTCCATCGACAGGGGCTAACTATGGCTACACCTTC
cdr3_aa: CASSPSTGANYGYTF

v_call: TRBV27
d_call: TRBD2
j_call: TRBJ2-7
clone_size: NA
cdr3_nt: TGTGCCAGCAGTTTCCTCTACGGGGGGACGCAAACCTACGAGCAGTACTTC
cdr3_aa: CASSFLYGGTQTYEQYF

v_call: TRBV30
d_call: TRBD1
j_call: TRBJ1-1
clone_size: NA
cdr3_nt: TGTGCCTGGAGTGTTCCTCCCCTTCCGGGACAGGGGATCGAAGCTTTCTTT
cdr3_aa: CAWSVPPLPGQGIEAFF

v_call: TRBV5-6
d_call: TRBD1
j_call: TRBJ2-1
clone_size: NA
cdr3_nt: TGTGCCAGCACCGCCGGGACAGGGACCTACAATGAGCAGTTCTTC
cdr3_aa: CASTAGTGTYNEQFF

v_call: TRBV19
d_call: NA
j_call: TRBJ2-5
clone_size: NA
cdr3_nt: TGTGCCAGTAGTCCACCGGGACACCCGCAAGAGACCCAGTACTTC
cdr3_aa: CASSPPGHPQETQYF

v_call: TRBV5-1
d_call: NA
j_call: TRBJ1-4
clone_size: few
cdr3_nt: TGCGCCAGCAGCCCGCGTCAGGCAACTAATGAAAAACTGTTTTTT
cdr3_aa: CASSPRQATNEKLFF

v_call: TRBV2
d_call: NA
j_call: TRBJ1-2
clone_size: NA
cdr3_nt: TGTGCCAGCAAGGTCGGGGGTTTCTATGGCTACACCTTC
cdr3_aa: CASKVGGFYGYTF

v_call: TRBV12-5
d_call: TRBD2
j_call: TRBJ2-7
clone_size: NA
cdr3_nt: TGTGCTAGTGGTTCGCCCCCAAGACTAGCGGGAGCGCACGAGCAGTACTTC
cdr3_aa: CASGSPPRLAGAHEQYF

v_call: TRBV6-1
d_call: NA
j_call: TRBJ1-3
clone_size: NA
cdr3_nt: TGTGCCTCCGGGACTGTCTCTGGAAACACCATATATTTT
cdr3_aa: CASGTVSGNTIYF

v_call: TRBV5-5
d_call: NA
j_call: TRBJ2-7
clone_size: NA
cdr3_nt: TGTGCCAGCAGCAGGAGCACAGGGTCGCCGCCCTACGAGCAGTACTTC
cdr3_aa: CASSRSTGSPPYEQYF

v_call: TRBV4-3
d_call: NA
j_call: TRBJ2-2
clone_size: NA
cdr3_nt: TGCGCCAGCAGCCAAGCGAGGACCGGGGAGCTGTTTTTT
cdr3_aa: CASSQARTGELFF

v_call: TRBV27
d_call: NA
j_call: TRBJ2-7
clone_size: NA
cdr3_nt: TGTGCCAGCAGTGATCTAGCGTTCTACGAGCAGTACTTC
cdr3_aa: CASSDLAFYEQYF